This T cell receptor (beta chain) was found in a study of shared clonotypes between healthy human individuals. About the research overall: Sampling drew on donors who were a couple of women and a few men aged 18 to 49. General study points: Represented genetic and exposure-history diversity was restricted by having few donors.

This clone was detected only once. Its specificity is not known. Other DNA sequences from this sample encode an identical CDR3 as well. CDR1 is MDHEN, CDR2 SYDVKM, per germline. The CDR3 has 14 residues. Trimming removed 5 bases at V and 3 bases at J, with 11 bases between. PCR replicates from unsorted PBMC used 250 to 300 ng DNA, and this amount was about 30,000 T cell genomes. The method was immunoSEQ multiplex PCR; TCRdb's version includes in-frame clones alone and lacks a portion of them. The sample carries 490,000 or so clones, about 80% recorded once. V usage is TRBV28 and J usage is TRBJ1-5; no reliable D call. Sequencing was done on a sample of PBMCs. The sequence derives from a middle-aged woman in good health. Some clones in this sample may be carry-over from other donors' samples. CDR3: CASSPPGSNQPQHF. CDR3 nucleotide sequence: TGTGCCAGCAGTCCTCCAGGATCCAATCAGCCCCAGCATTTT.